A selection of T cell receptor beta chains follows, all from one sample in a study of blood T cell repertoires in COVID-19. This table comes from immunoSEQ multiplex PCR, and its TCRdb copy is limited to in-frame clones, with some not included. This sample has fewer than 80,000 clones, with 85% to 90% found just once. The source material was peripheral blood. These receptor sequences come from a human donor in a cohort sampled during active COVID-19. Both conserved end residues are part of each CDR3. Each record gives: CDR3 length, J gene, clone size, D gene, V gene, CDR3 protein, CDR3 DNA. D genes are given only for firm matches. Some rows have no size entry. The others give once, few or many, or a class for an expanded clone.

18	TRBJ1-6	few	NA	TRBV3-1/TRBV3-2	CASSHGAGRVSYNSPLHF	TGTGCCAGCAGCCATGGGGCTGGGAGGGTCTCCTATAATTCACCCCTCCACTTT
16	TRBJ2-1	NA	TRBD2	TRBV4-1	CASSQDRLASYNEQFF	TGCGCCAGCAGCCAAGATAGACTAGCTAGCTACAATGAGCAGTTCTTC
14	TRBJ2-1	NA	TRBD2	TRBV14	CASSQDWQGGIRFF	TGTGCCAGCAGCCAAGATTGGCAGGGAGGGATCCGGTTCTTC
15	TRBJ2-7	NA	NA	TRBV5-6	CASSLGGRAGGEQYF	TGTGCCAGCAGCTTGGGAGGCAGGGCTGGTGGGGAGCAGTACTTC
16	TRBJ2-5	NA	TRBD1	TRBV15	CATSRRDRDLQETQYF	TGTGCCACCAGCAGAAGAGACAGGGACCTACAAGAGACCCAGTACTTC
16	TRBJ1-6	once	TRBD1	TRBV6-6	CASIPYRDSNNSPLHF	TGTGCCAGCATCCCTTACCGGGACAGCAATAATTCACCCCTCCACTTT
15	TRBJ1-2	once	NA	TRBV7-2	CASSLGSGQIYGYTF	TGTGCCAGCAGCTTAGGATCTGGTCAGATCTATGGCTACACCTTC
18	TRBJ1-1	NA	TRBD1	TRBV5-1	CASSWAGTGGPLNTEAFF	TGCGCCAGCAGCTGGGCCGGGACAGGGGGTCCGTTGAACACTGAAGCTTTCTTT
13	TRBJ2-7	NA	TRBD2	TRBV6-5	CATRSGGENEQYF	TGTGCCACCAGGTCGGGGGGTGAGAACGAGCAGTACTTC
17	TRBJ2-7	NA	NA	TRBV5-1	CASSLAPPGHDLREQYF	TGCGCCAGCAGCTTGGCCCCTCCGGGACACGATCTTCGGGAGCAGTACTTC
13	TRBJ1-2	NA	NA	TRBV12-3/TRBV12-4	CASSLAEGNGYTF	TGTGCCAGCAGTTTAGCGGAGGGGAATGGCTACACCTTC
14	TRBJ2-7	NA	NA	TRBV27	CASSAGQNSYEQYF	TGTGCCAGCAGTGCAGGACAGAACTCCTACGAGCAGTACTTC
13	TRBJ2-7	NA	NA	TRBV28	CASSLDLPPEQYF	TGTGCCAGCAGTTTAGACTTACCTCCCGAGCAGTACTTC
15	TRBJ1-2	NA	TRBD1	TRBV11-2	CASSSYRGRDYGYTF	TGTGCCAGCAGCTCCTACAGGGGGCGGGACTATGGCTACACCTTC
18	TRBJ2-2	NA	TRBD1	TRBV12-5	CASGLGPGTGGRTGELFF	TGTGCTAGTGGGTTAGGCCCTGGGACAGGGGGTAGGACCGGGGAGCTGTTTTTT
14	TRBJ2-2	NA	TRBD2	TRBV28	CASSFGGEGGELFF	TGTGCCAGCAGTTTCGGAGGGGAGGGCGGGGAGCTGTTTTTT
13	TRBJ2-7	once	TRBD1	TRBV7-8	CASSVGQDNEQYF	TGTGCCAGCAGCGTGGGACAGGATAACGAGCAGTACTTC